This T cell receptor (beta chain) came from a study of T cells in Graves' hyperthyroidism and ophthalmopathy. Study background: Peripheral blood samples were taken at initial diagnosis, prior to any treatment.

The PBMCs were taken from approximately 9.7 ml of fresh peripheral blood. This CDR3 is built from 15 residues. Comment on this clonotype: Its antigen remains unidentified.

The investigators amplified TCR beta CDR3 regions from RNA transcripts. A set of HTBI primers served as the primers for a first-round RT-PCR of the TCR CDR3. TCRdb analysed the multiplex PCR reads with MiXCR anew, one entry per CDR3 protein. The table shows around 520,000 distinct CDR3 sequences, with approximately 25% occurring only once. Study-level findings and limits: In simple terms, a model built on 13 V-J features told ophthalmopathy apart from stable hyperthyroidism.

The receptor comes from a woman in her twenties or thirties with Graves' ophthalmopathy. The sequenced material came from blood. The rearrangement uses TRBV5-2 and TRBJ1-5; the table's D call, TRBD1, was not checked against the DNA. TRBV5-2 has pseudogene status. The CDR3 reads CASKRQGPSNQPQHF. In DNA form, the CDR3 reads TGTGCCAGCAAAAGACAGGGCCCTAGCAATCAGCCCCAGCATTTT.